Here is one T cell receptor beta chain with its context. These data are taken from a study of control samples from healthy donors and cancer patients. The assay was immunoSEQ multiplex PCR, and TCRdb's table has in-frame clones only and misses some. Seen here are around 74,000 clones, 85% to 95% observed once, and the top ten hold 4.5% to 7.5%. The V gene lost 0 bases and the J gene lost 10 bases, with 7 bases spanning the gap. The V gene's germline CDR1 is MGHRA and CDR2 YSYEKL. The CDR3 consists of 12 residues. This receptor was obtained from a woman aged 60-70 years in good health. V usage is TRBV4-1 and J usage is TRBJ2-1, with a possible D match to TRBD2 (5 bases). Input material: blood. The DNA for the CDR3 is TGCGCCAGCAGCCAAGAGTCGGGGGAGCAGTTCTTC. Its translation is CASSQESGEQFF.